This TCR beta chain came from a study of blood T cell repertoires in COVID-19 (dated by TCRdb to the early 2020s). Concerning the study at large: For ImmuneRACE Cohort 3, a participant was defined as recovered based on two consecutive negative NP/OP PCR tests, clearance by a healthcare professional, or resolution of symptoms. Where available, HLA class I and class II types were obtained from metadata supplied by the sample provider rather than from assay-based typing. Samples covering the acute and convalescent phases of COVID-19 were provided by collaborators in the United States, Italy and Spain. Samples were obtained from the ongoing ImmuneRACE study (first 160 participants) and from 1,000 to 1,500 subjects provided by 6 global collaborators. Nearly every sample came with metadata listing a de-identified subject ID, COVID-19 status, age in years and sex. The prospective study material was composed of cDNA or gDNA derived from T cells, B-cell-depleted T cells, or PBMCs. The repertoires were released in a freely available public database meant as a resource for research on the immune response to SARS-CoV-2. Deeply sampled blood TCRbeta repertoires from subjects exposed to, actively infected with, or recovered from COVID-19 were included in the dataset.

TCRbeta CDR3 regions were amplified from genomic DNA using the immunoSEQ Assay, a bias-controlled multiplex PCR. In the original analysis: Within the assay, amplification of reference gene primers was used to estimate how many nucleated cells each sample contained. To quantify the absolute abundance of each unique TCRbeta CDR3 rearrangement, sequence reads were collapsed and filtered. For each sample, productive Simpson clonality was calculated as the square root of Simpson's diversity index over productive rearrangements. This immuneACCESS table, as held by TCRdb, lists in-frame sequences with V and J called but not all clones. Of the missing ones, under half trace to an unresolved V gene in checked studies; the others have no known cause. The V and J calls and clone size are taken from that table; D and trimming were inferred from the DNA. This sample comprises roughly 210,000 clones, more than 75% of them detected only once. The ten largest clones represent about 7% of the sample.

For this clone: Its antigen is unknown. No base quality values were provided; no much bigger clone lies one nucleotide off.

Enrolling through a virtual design, the prospective study's participants ranged in age from roughly 18 to 89 years and lived across roughly 23 United States geographic areas. In the prospective study, cohorts were assigned on the basis of participant-reported clinical history obtained from a screening survey and a study questionnaire. Mobile phlebotomists in the prospective study collected whole blood, serum and a nasopharyngeal or oropharyngeal swab from every participant. Participants in the prospective study had the option to provide additional blood draws and questionnaires over an approximately 2-month period. Before DNA extraction, blood samples from the prospective study were shipped at room temperature or frozen. Overall results and qualifications from the work: How much clinical and demographic metadata was included differed by source and by participant, and the metadata was provided uncurated.

The CDR3 runs 18 amino acids, cysteine and phenylalanine included. Here the CDR3 DNA is all that survives: 54 bases in frame from base 1. CDR1 and CDR2, looked up from the germline V gene, are SGHRS and YFSETQ. V drops 0 bases and J drops 0 bases, leaving 13 bases in between. Sequenced input: PBMCs or T cells enriched from blood (not recorded which). The rearranged chain carries TRBV5-1 and TRBJ2-6; a tentative D match to TRBD1 spans 5 bases. This TCR derives from a man aged 25 to 40 in a cohort exposed to, infected with or recovered from COVID-19 (not recorded which). The encoded CDR3 is CASSLGTVQVSGANVLTF. The bases are TGCGCCAGCAGCTTGGGGACCGTACAGGTCTCTGGGGCCAACGTCCTGACTTTC.